This T cell receptor (beta chain) was identified during a study of shared clonotypes between healthy human individuals. Study at large: The donor group consisted of a couple of women and a few men, aged 18 to 49.

Assay: immunoSEQ multiplex PCR; the TCRdb copy retains only in-frame clones and omits some. Of roughly 2.5 million clones in the sample, just over 90% are singletons; the top ten hold about 0.13%. V lost 6 bases, J lost 4 bases, and 15 bases lay in between. CDR1 LNHDA and CDR2 SQIVND come from the germline V gene (reference sequence). This CDR3 has 14 residues. The receptor was derived from a man younger than 35 in good health. This chain joins TRBV19 and TRBJ1-2; D gene uncertain. The specimen sequenced was naive CD4+ T cells sorted from blood. Noted subset: CD45RA+ positively selected. CDR3 in DNA: TGTGCCAGTAGCCCTGAGGATCGCGGCTATGGCTACACCTTC. Protein: CASSPEDRGYGYTF.